Following are 5 T cell receptor beta chains from one sample sequenced in a study of brain T cells in children with intractable seizures. The assay was immunoSEQ multiplex PCR, and TCRdb's table has in-frame clones only and misses some. Among tens of thousands of clones listed, just over 90% were seen once. The material sequenced was peripheral blood, taken at surgery. The receptors stem from a boy less than two years old with tuberous sclerosis and intractable seizures.

The chain uses TRBV3-1 (or the pseudogene TRBV3-2) and TRBJ1-5, with a possible D match to TRBD1 (5 bases). With 1 base removed from V and 1 base from J, the gap between germline ends came to 11 bases. The germline V gene has CDR1 LGHDT and CDR2 YNNKEL (reference sequence). This CDR3 is built from 16 residues. The CDR3 DNA follows: TGTGCCAGCAGCCAAGGGGTTGGGGGAAGCAATCAGCCCCAGCATTTT. It is translated as CASSQGVGGSNQPQHF.

This rearrangement joins TRBV9 to TRBJ1-5; D might be TRBD1 (6 bases). This CDR3 comprises 13 residues. Looked up from germline, CDR1 is SGDLS and CDR2 is YYNGEE. V shed 3 bases and J shed 2 bases, with 6 bases lying between them. CDR3 sequence (DNA): TGTGCCAGCAGCGCAGGGGGCAATCAGCCCCAGCATTTT. Residues: CASSAGGNQPQHF. Full variable domain (rest looked up from reference TRBV9 and TRBJ1-5): DSGVTQTPKHLITATGQRVTLRCSPRSGDLSVYWYQQSLDQGLQFLIQYYNGEERAKGNILERFSAQQFPDLHSELNLSSLELGDSALYFCASSAGGNQPQHFGDGTRLSIL.

This clone was seen just once. The V gene is TRBV5-5, the J gene TRBJ1-2; a possible D gene is TRBD1 (5 bases). Germline V gene sequence: CDR1 SGHKS, CDR2 YYEKEE (reference sequence). V shed 0 bases and J shed 2 bases, with 11 bases lying between them. This CDR3 has 15 amino acids. CDR3 sequence: CASSLAPGLNYGYTF. The CDR3 DNA sequence: TGTGCCAGCAGCTTGGCCCCAGGGTTGAACTATGGCTACACCTTC.

The V and J genes are TRBV29-1 and TRBJ1-2; 12 nucleotides match TRBD1. Germline V CDR1 and CDR2: SQVTM, ANQGSEA. The CDR3 covers 13 residues. V lost 4 bases and J lost 4; bases outside the gene matches: 1. The CDR3 reads CSVGGQGAYGYTF. CDR3 sequence (DNA): TGCAGCGTTGGGGGACAGGGGGCCTATGGCTACACCTTC.

This chain uses TRBV28 with TRBJ2-7; the match to TRBD2 covers 8 bases. In germline, CDR1 is MDHEN, CDR2 SYDVKM. The CDR3 sequence is 14 residues long. The J segment lost 3 bases and the V segment lost 10 bases, leaving 11 bases of the junction unmatched. This CDR3 is CATWETSEFYEQYF. In DNA form, the CDR3 reads TGTGCCACTTGGGAGACTAGCGAGTTCTACGAGCAGTACTTC.